These 8 T cell receptor beta chains originate from one sample sequenced in a study of shared clonotypes between healthy human individuals. Assay used: immunoSEQ multiplex PCR; TCRdb lists only in-frame clones, some missing. Here the sample spans roughly 1,000,000 clones, 75% to 80% being singletons. Sequencing was done on a sample of memory CD4+ T cells from PBMCs. Subset meaning: CD45RA-negative fraction. The receptors were sampled from a man aged 18 to 30 in good health. Some clones in this sample may be carry-over from other donors' samples.

The V and J genes are TRBV30 and TRBJ2-3; perhaps D is TRBD1 or TRBD2 (7 bases each). CDR3 size: 14 residues. V shed 5 bases and J shed 0 bases, with 12 bases lying between them. CDR1 GTSNPN and CDR2 SVGIG come from the germline V gene (reference sequence). The CDR3 region has the DNA TGTGCCTGGGGGGGGGACAGAAGCACAGATACGCAGTATTTT. Protein sequence: CAWGGDRSTDTQYF.

Regarding this clone: Other DNA sequences from this sample encode an identical CDR3 as well. The J gene is TRBJ2-1, the V gene TRBV5-1; D assignment may be TRBD1 or TRBD2 (6 bases each). V dropped 0 bases and J dropped 4 bases, with 11 bases sitting between them. The CDR3 is 15 amino acids. Germline loops: CDR1 SGHRS, CDR2 YFSETQ. The CDR3 nucleotides read TGCGCCAGCAGCTTGGAGGGGGGCCCATACAATGAGCAGTTCTTC. As protein: CASSLEGGPYNEQFF. Combining the CDR3 with reference TRBV5-1 and TRBJ2-1 gives the whole variable domain KAGVTQTPRYLIKTRGQQVTLSCSPISGHRSVSWYQQTPGQGLQFLFEYFSETQRNKGNFPGRFSGRQFSNSRSEMNVSTLELGDSALYLCASSLEGGPYNEQFFGPGTRLTVL.

The rearrangement uses TRBV4-2 and TRBJ1-6; possibly TRBD1 for D (5 bases). Between the trimmed V and J ends, which lost 2 bases and 10 bases, there was a span of 12 bases. This CDR3 region has 14 residues. Germline V CDR1 and CDR2: LGHNA, YNFKEQ. The CDR3 region has the DNA TGTGCCAGCAGCCAAATAACAGGAATCTCACCCCTCCACTTT. As protein: CASSQITGISPLHF.

In this sample, this clone turned up a few times. J is TRBJ2-5 and V is TRBV7-2; 9 bases agree with TRBD2. V was pared by 5 bases and J by 3 bases, with 7 bases of the junction left unmatched. CDR1 is SGHTA and CDR2 is FQGNSA in the germline V gene. The CDR3 sequence is 15 residues long. The DNA for the CDR3 is TGTGCCAGCAGCAATAGCGGGAGTGGGGAAGAGACCCAGTACTTC. Its protein product is CASSNSGSGEETQYF.

The V gene is TRBV18, the J gene TRBJ2-2, with D perhaps TRBD2 (5 bases). V gave up 6 bases and J gave up 0 bases, with 11 bases separating them. The CDR3 spans 15 residues. Looked up from germline, CDR1 is KGHSH and CDR2 is LQKENI. The CDR3 sequence is CASSPRDSNTGELFF. CDR3 bases: TGTGCCAGCTCCCCCCGGGATTCGAACACCGGGGAGCTGTTTTTT.

This clone was picked up a small number of times. The CDR3 DNA reads as TGTGCCAGCAGCTCGACAGAGAACACTGAAGCTTTCTTT. Protein product: CASSSTENTEAFF. The chain is built from TRBV2 and TRBJ1-1, with TRBD1 as a possible D gene (5 bases). Germline loops: CDR1 SNHLY, CDR2 FYNNEI. Trimming cost V 6 bases and J 1 base, with 9 bases left between them. CDR3 length: 13 residues.

V is TRBV5-1 and J is TRBJ1-1, with 9 bases matching TRBD1. The CDR3 has 15 amino acids. Trimming removed 3 bases from V and 3 bases from J; junction bases left unmatched: 6. Germline V gives CDR1 SGHRS, CDR2 YFSETQ. The CDR3 sequence: CASSYQQGAYTEAFF. The CDR3 bases are TGCGCCAGCAGCTATCAACAGGGGGCGTACACTGAAGCTTTCTTT.

The V and J genes are TRBV7-9 and TRBJ1-1; 8 bases are a match to TRBD1. Germline V CDR1 and CDR2: SEHNR, FQNEAQ (reference sequence). The CDR3 length is 15 residues. Trimming at V came to 2 bases and at J to 6 bases, leaving 8 bases not matched to a gene. CDR3 DNA: TGTGCCAGCAGCTTACTGACAGGGGCTTCTCCTGAAGCTTTCTTT. Its translation is CASSLLTGASPEAFF.